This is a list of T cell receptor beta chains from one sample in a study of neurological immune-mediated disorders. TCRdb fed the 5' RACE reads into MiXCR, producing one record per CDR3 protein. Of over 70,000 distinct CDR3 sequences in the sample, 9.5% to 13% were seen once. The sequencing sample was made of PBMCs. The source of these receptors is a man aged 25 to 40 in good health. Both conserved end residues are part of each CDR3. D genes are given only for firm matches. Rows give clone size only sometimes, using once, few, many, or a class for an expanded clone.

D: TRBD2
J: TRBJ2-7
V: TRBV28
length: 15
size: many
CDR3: CASSSPGTRTYEQYF
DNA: TGTGCCAGCAGTTCCCCCGGGACTAGAACCTACGAGCAGTACTTC

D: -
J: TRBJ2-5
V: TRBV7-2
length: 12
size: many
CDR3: CASGGSVETQYF
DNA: TGTGCCAGCGGGGGGTCGGTAGAGACCCAGTACTTC

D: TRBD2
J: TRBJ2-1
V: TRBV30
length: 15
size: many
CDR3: CAWSVLAGDYNEQFF
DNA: TGTGCCTGGAGTGTATTAGCGGGAGACTACAATGAGCAGTTCTTC

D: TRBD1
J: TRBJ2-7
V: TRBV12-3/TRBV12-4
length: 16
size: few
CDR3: CASSPGRTGGSYEQYF
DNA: TGTGCCAGCAGTCCCGGAAGGACAGGGGGCAGCTACGAGCAGTACTTC

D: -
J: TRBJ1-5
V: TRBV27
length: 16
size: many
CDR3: CASSLSGRYSNQPQHF
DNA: TGTGCCAGCAGTTTATCGGGCAGGTATAGCAATCAGCCCCAGCATTTT

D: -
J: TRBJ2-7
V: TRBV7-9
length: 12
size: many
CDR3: CASNSPPYEQYF
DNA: TGTGCCAGCAACTCCCCCCCCTACGAGCAGTACTTC

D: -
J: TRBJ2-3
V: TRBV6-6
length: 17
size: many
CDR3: CASSYGVRVTSTDTQYF
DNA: TGTGCCAGCAGTTACGGGGTACGGGTGACTAGCACAGATACGCAGTATTTT

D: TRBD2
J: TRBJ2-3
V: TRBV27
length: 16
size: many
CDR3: CASSSGLSLWTDTQYF
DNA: TGTGCCAGCAGTTCGGGACTATCATTGTGGACAGATACGCAGTATTTT

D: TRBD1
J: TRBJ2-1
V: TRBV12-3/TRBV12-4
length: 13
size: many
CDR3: CASSSGTVNEQFF
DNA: TGTGCCAGCAGCAGTGGGACAGTCAATGAGCAGTTCTTC

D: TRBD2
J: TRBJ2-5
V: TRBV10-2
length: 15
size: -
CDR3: CANRDGLAGGETQYF
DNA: TGTGCCAACAGGGATGGACTAGCGGGAGGGGAGACCCAGTACTTC

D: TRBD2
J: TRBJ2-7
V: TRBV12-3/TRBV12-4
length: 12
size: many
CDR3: CATRTSGNEQYF
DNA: TGTGCCACCCGGACTAGCGGGAACGAGCAGTACTTC

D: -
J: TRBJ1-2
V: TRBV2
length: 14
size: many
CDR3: CASTPPGQGYGYTF
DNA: TGTGCCAGCACGCCCCCCGGGCAAGGCTATGGCTACACCTTC

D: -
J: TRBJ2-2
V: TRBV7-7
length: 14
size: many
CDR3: CASSRQGTTGELFF
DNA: TGTGCCAGCAGTCGCCAAGGGACCACCGGGGAGCTGTTTTTT

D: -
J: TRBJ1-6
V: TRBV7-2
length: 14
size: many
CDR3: CASSSQGQGSPLHF
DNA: TGTGCCAGCAGCTCTCAGGGGCAGGGTTCACCCCTCCACTTT

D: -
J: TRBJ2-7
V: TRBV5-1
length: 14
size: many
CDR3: CASSLGTLSYEQYF
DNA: TGCGCCAGCAGCTTGGGGACACTTTCCTACGAGCAGTACTTC

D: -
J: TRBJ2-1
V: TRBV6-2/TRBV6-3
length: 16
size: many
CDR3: CASSYSGDPFSNEQFF
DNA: TGTGCCAGCAGTTACTCCGGGGACCCCTTTTCCAATGAGCAGTTCTTC